Listed here are 15 T cell receptor beta chains from one sample, sequenced in a study of cytomegalovirus exposure and HLA in healthy donors. PCR employed 60 Vbeta and 13 Jbeta primers. TCRdb's copy holds only in-frame clones and misses some; the assay was immunoSEQ multiplex PCR. The profile shows roughly 200,000 clones, approximately 78% of them singletons. The material sequenced was PBMCs. Every receptor here comes from a woman under 30 in good health and CMV-seronegative.

This chain links TRBV14 with TRBJ1-3; D may be TRBD1 (6 bases). Between the trimmed V and J ends, which lost 5 bases and 2 bases, there was a span of 19 bases. The CDR3 is made up of 17 amino acids. Per germline, CDR1 SGHDN and CDR2 FVKESK. CDR3: CASSYHKQGVPGNTIYF. The CDR3 nucleotides are TGTGCCAGCAGCTATCATAAACAGGGAGTACCTGGAAACACCATATATTTT.

The chain joins TRBV2 to TRBJ2-3; D unclear. Trimming removed 8 bases from V and 6 bases from J, with 9 bases in between. The CDR3 consists of 11 residues. Per germline, CDR1 SNHLY and CDR2 FYNNEI. This CDR3 reads CASLLGDTQYF. CDR3 in DNA: TGTGCCAGCCTCCTAGGTGATACGCAGTATTTT.

The chain joins TRBV7-2 to TRBJ1-2, with D perhaps matching TRBD1 (6 bases). The CDR3 is 16 amino acids. Trimming pared 5 bases from V and 3 bases from J, leaving 19 bases between. The germline CDR1 and CDR2 sequences are SGHTA and FQGNSA. The DNA for the CDR3 is TGTGCCAGCAGCCCCCTCCAACAGGGTATGGACTATGGCTACACCTTC. Its translation is CASSPLQQGMDYGYTF.

This chain joins TRBV5-4 and TRBJ1-2, with 9 positions matching TRBD1. Germline CDR1 reads SGHNT; CDR2 reads YYREEE (reference sequence). The CDR3 sequence is 14 residues long. Trimming took 4 bases from V and 1 from J; bases not matched to a gene: 2. DNA of the CDR3: TGTGCCAGCAGCAAGGACAGGGGTAACTATGGCTACACCTTC. It codes for CASSKDRGNYGYTF.

The chain carries TRBV5-1 and TRBJ2-5, with 12 bases identical to TRBD2. CDR1 and CDR2 from the germline V gene are SGHRS and YFSETQ. This CDR3 contains 16 residues. After removal of 4 bases from V and 5 bases from J, the junction contained 9 bases not matched to a gene. The CDR3 protein is CASSARLAGVMETQYF. CDR3 nucleotides: TGCGCCAGCAGCGCACGACTAGCGGGAGTAATGGAGACCCAGTACTTC.

V and J are TRBV30 and TRBJ2-4; D gene unclear. V was shortened by 1 base and J by 7 bases, with 8 bases between the two germline ends. The CDR3 is 12 amino acids. CDR1 and CDR2 from the germline V gene are GTSNPN and SVGIG (reference sequence). CDR3 sequence: CAWSDNTNIQYF. In DNA, the CDR3 is TGTGCCTGGAGTGACAACACCAACATTCAGTACTTC.

The chain uses TRBV28 and TRBJ1-2; no clear D gene. This CDR3 is 14 amino acids long. The germline gives CDR1 MDHEN, CDR2 SYDVKM. V gave up 7 bases and J gave up 3 bases, with 15 bases separating them. The CDR3 reads CASTAELEDYGYTF. CDR3 sequence (DNA): TGTGCCAGCACTGCGGAACTTGAGGACTATGGCTACACCTTC.

The chain recombines TRBV4-2 with TRBJ1-2, with TRBD1 matching 7 bases. In germline, CDR1 is LGHNA, CDR2 YNFKEQ. The CDR3 length is 15 residues. V was pared by 0 bases and J by 2 bases, with 3 bases of the junction left unmatched. CDR3 amino acids: CASSQDGQANYGYTF. Written as DNA, the CDR3 is TGTGCCAGCAGCCAAGATGGACAGGCCAACTATGGCTACACCTTC.

This chain uses TRBV7-8 with TRBJ1-5; D perhaps matches TRBD1 (6 bases). The V end was cut by 6 bases, the J end by 9 bases, with 18 bases between. The CDR3 has 14 amino acids. Germline V gene lookup returns CDR1 SGHVS and CDR2 FQNEAQ. CDR3 in amino acids: CASSQDSGWGPQHF. The CDR3 bases are TGTGCCAGCAGTCAGGACAGCGGCTGGGGGCCCCAGCATTTT.

The rearrangement joins TRBV25-1 to TRBJ1-2; 9 bases are shared with TRBD1. Trimming at V came to 5 bases and at J to 5 bases, leaving 3 bases not matched to a gene. Germline V CDR1 and CDR2: MGHDK, SYGVNS. This CDR3 is 13 amino acids long. The CDR3 is CASSPGTGYGYTF. CDR3 bases: TGTGCCAGCAGTCCCGGGACAGGGTATGGCTACACCTTC.

J is TRBJ1-1 and V is TRBV28; 7 bases fit TRBD1. Germline CDR1 reads MDHEN; CDR2 reads SYDVKM. V lost 8 bases to trimming and J lost 3 bases; unmatched junction nucleotides: 9. There are 14 residues in the CDR3. CDR3 coding DNA: TGTGCCAGCCGAACGAGACAGGGTCACACTGAAGCTTTCTTT. Residues: CASRTRQGHTEAFF.

The chain uses TRBV5-1 and TRBJ2-1, with D maybe TRBD2 (5 bases). Germline CDR1 SGHRS, CDR2 YFSETQ. This CDR3 has 14 amino acids. V was pared by 1 base and J by 9 bases, with 14 bases between. CDR3 amino acids: CASSLQGGFVEQFF. The CDR3 DNA is TGCGCCAGCAGCTTGCAAGGAGGTTTTGTTGAGCAGTTCTTC.

Only one count was recorded for this clone. The rearrangement links TRBV4-3 to TRBJ2-1; 10 positions agree with TRBD2. With V trimmed by 4 bases and J by 10 bases, 10 bases remained unmatched. CDR1 is LGHNA and CDR2 is YSLEER in the germline V gene. The CDR3 is 15 residues long. The CDR3 region has the DNA TGCGCCAGCAGCCCCCGAGCGGGAGGGCCTGGAGAGCAGTTCTTC. Translated: CASSPRAGGPGEQFF.

The genes are TRBV25-1 and TRBJ2-5, with TRBD1 identical over 9 bases. The germline CDR1 and CDR2 sequences are MGHDK and SYGVNS. With V trimmed by 5 bases and J by 5 bases, 6 bases remained unmatched. This CDR3 is built from 14 residues. The CDR3 reads CASSPGQGPETQYF. The DNA of the CDR3 is TGTGCCAGCAGTCCGGGACAGGGTCCTGAGACCCAGTACTTC.

The chain combines TRBV20-1 with TRBJ1-2; 8 bases align to TRBD1. Germline lookup yields CDR1 DFQATT and CDR2 SNEGSKA (reference sequence). This CDR3 region has 11 residues. Trimming removed 5 bases from V and 8 bases from J; junction bases left unmatched: 4. DNA for the CDR3: TGCAGTGCTCGACAGGGGCAGGGCTACACCTTC. It translates to CSARQGQGYTF.